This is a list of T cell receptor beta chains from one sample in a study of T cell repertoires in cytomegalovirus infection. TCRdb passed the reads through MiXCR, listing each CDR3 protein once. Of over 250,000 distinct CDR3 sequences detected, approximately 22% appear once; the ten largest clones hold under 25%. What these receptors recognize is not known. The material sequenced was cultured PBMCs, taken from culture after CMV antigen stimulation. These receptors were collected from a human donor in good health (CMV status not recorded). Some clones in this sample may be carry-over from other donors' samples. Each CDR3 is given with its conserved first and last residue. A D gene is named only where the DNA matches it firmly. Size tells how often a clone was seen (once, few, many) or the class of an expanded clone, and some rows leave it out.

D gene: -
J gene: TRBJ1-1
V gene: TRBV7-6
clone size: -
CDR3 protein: CASSLGLQNTEAFF
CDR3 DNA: TGTGCCAGCAGCTTAGGCCTTCAAAACACTGAAGCTTTCTTT

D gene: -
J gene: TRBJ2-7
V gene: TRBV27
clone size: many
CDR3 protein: CASSFKGRFNYEQYF
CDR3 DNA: TGTGCCAGCAGTTTCAAAGGGCGTTTCAACTACGAGCAGTACTTC

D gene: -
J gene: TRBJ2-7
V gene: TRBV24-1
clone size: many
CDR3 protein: CATSSGSQYSEQYF
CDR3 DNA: TGTGCCACCAGTTCCGGGAGCCAATATAGTGAGCAGTACTTC

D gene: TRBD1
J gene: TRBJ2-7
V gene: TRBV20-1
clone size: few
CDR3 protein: CSAKDRDQPYEQYF
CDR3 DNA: TGCAGTGCTAAAGACAGGGACCAACCATACGAGCAGTACTTC

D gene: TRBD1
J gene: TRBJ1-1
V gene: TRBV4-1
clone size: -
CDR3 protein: CASSRRQGPMNTEAFF
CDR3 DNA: TGCGCCAGCAGTCGTAGACAGGGCCCGATGAACACTGAAGCTTTCTTT

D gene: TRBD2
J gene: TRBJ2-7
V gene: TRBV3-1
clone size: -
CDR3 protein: CASRAGTSGWYEQYF
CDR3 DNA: TGTGCCAGCAGGGCGGGGACTAGCGGGTGGTACGAGCAGTACTTC

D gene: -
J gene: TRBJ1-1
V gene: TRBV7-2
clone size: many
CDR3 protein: CASSSRRGYSTEAFF
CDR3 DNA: TGTGCCAGCAGCTCGCGACGGGGCTACAGCACTGAAGCTTTCTTT

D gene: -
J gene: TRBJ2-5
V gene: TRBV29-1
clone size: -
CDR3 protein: CSVERAGWETQYF
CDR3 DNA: TGCAGCGTTGAACGGGCAGGGTGGGAGACCCAGTACTTC

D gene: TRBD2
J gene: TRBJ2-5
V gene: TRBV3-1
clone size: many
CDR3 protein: CASSHSGRALWETQYF
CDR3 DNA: TGTGCCAGCAGCCATAGCGGGAGGGCCCTTTGGGAGACCCAGTACTTC

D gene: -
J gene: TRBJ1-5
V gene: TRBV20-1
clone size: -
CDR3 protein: CSASNGGNQPQHF
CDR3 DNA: TGCAGTGCTAGTAATGGGGGAAATCAGCCCCAGCATTTT

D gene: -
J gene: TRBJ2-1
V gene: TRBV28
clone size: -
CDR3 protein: CASYHEYNEQFF
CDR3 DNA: TGTGCCAGCTATCACGAGTACAATGAGCAGTTCTTC

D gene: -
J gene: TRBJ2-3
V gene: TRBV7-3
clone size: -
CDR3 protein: CASSLTGLRADTQYF
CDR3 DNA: TGTGCCAGCAGCTTAACTGGGCTACGCGCAGATACGCAGTATTTT

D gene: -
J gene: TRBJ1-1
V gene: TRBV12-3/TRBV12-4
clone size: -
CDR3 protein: CASRRVTTFTEAFF
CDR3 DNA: TGTGCCAGCAGGCGCGTGACGACCTTCACTGAAGCTTTCTTT

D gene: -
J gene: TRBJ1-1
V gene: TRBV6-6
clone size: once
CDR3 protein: CASSFGPTEAFF
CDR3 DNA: TGTGCCAGCAGTTTCGGACCTACTGAAGCTTTCTTT

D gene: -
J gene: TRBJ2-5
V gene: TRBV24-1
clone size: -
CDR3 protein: CATGRGHQETQYF
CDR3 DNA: TGTGCCACTGGGAGAGGGCACCAAGAGACCCAGTACTTC

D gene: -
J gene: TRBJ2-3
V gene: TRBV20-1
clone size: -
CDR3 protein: CSALTTDTQYF
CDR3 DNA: TGCAGTGCCCTGACAACAGATACGCAGTATTTT

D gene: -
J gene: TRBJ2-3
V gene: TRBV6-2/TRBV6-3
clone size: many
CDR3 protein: CASSTPRASADTQYF
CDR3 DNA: TGTGCCAGCAGCACACCTCGGGCTAGCGCAGATACGCAGTATTTT

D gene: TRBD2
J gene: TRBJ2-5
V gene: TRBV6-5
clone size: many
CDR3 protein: CASSSPIAGQETQYF
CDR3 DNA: TGTGCCAGCAGTTCGCCAATAGCGGGACAAGAGACCCAGTACTTC

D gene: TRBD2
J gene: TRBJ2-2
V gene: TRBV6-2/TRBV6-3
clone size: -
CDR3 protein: CASSYGSGRAGELFF
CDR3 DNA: TGTGCCAGCAGTTACGGTAGCGGGAGGGCCGGGGAGCTGTTTTTT

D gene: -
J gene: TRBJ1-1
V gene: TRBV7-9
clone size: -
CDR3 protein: CASSPMELNTEAFF
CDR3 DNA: TGTGCCAGCAGCCCTATGGAACTGAACACTGAAGCTTTCTTT

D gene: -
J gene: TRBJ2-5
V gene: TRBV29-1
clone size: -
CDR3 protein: CSVSGVAQETQYF
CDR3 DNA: TGCAGCGTCTCAGGGGTAGCCCAAGAGACCCAGTACTTC

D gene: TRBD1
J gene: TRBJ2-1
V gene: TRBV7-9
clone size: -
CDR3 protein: CASSPGFTGTVGIEQFF
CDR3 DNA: TGTGCCAGCAGCCCCGGGTTTACCGGGACAGTCGGTATTGAGCAGTTCTTC

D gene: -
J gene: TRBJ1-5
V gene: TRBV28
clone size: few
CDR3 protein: CASSLGIPIDQPQHF
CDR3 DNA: TGTGCCAGCAGCCTCGGGATTCCGATTGATCAGCCCCAGCATTTT

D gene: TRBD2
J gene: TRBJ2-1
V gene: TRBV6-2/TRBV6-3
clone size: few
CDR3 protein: CASSLAGGINEQFF
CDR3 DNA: TGTGCCAGCAGCCTAGCGGGAGGTATAAATGAGCAGTTCTTC

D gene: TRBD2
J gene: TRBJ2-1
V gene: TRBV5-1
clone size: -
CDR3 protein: CASSLALAGEVVADEQFF
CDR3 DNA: TGCGCCAGCAGCTTGGCGCTAGCGGGAGAAGTTGTGGCCGATGAGCAGTTCTTC

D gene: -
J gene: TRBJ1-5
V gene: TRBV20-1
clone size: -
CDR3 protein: CSARSGGQPQHF
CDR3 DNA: TGCAGTGCTAGATCTGGGGGTCAGCCCCAGCATTTT